This T cell receptor beta chain derives from a study of T cell responses to AZD1222 COVID-19 vaccine. Study-wide points: The breadth and depth of Spike-specific TCRs increased once two AZD1222 doses had been given. Seropositivity was recorded at baseline in only 6 or 7 AZD1222 recipients. White British ancestry dominated among donors, who included more females, and clonal diversity was possibly underestimated.

Second-dose groups at about 4 or about 12 weeks were pooled. A remark on this clone: What it binds is unknown.

The CDR3 is made up of 14 amino acids. Trimming removed 2 bases from V and 1 base from J, with 9 bases in between. Germline CDR1 SGHRS, CDR2 YFSETQ. Clones were read by immunoSEQ multiplex PCR, and TCRdb kept only the in-frame ones, dropping some. The table has some 140,000 clones, approximately 91% seen once; the top ten hold around 5.3%. The sequences come from peripheral blood, collected 28 days after the second AZD1222 dose. The chain combines TRBV5-1 with TRBJ1-1; D is ambiguous. This receptor was obtained from an adult who received the AZD1222 COVID-19 vaccine. The CDR3 reads CASSLASTNTEAFF. CDR3 DNA: TGCGCCAGCAGCTTAGCCAGTACGAACACTGAAGCTTTCTTT.